This T cell receptor beta chain was recovered during a study of response to subunit inactivated influenza vaccine. This CDR3 has 15 amino acids. Germline values: CDR1 SGHRS, CDR2 YFSETQ. J was trimmed by 4 bases and V by 4 bases; bases with no gene match: 10. TCRdb passed the RT-PCR reads through MiXCR, listing each CDR3 protein once. Of 700,000 to 900,000 distinct CDR3 sequences in the sample, about 20% are singletons; the top ten hold approximately 10%. The table lists this clonotype with a few counts. The chain combines TRBV5-1 with TRBJ1-2; 7 bases are shared with TRBD1. The receptor was isolated from a man aged 45-65 years who received an inactivated influenza vaccine. This specimen consisted of PBMCs from blood, obtained around 5 days after vaccination. Here the CDR3 reads CASSPQQGPLYGYTF. In nucleotides, the CDR3 is TGCGCCAGCAGCCCTCAACAGGGGCCACTCTATGGCTACACCTTC.